The rows below give T cell receptor beta chains drawn from one sample of a study of cytomegalovirus exposure and HLA in healthy donors. Produced via immunoSEQ multiplex PCR; TCRdb's table is partial and in-frame only. The table lists 99,000 or so clones, 13% to 15% of them singletons. The material sequenced was PBMCs. The receptors were gathered from a female donor in good health and CMV-seronegative. CDR3s include the opening cysteine and the closing phenylalanine or tryptophan. A D gene is named only where the DNA matches it firmly. Clone size is stated in some rows and not others, as once, few, many or a class when expanded.

d_gene	abundance	v_gene	j_gene	CDR3aa	CDR3nt
TRBD2	-	TRBV7-7	TRBJ2-1	CASSLDSSGGYNEQFF	TGTGCTAGCAGCTTGGACTCTAGCGGGGGCTACAATGAGCAGTTCTTC
TRBD2	-	TRBV5-6	TRBJ2-1	CASSLRTSGGRGSEQFF	TGTGCCAGCAGCTTGCGGACTAGCGGGGGAAGAGGGAGTGAGCAGTTCTTC
-	-	TRBV20-1	TRBJ2-7	CSASSRGEQYF	TGCAGTGCTAGCAGTAGGGGCGAGCAGTACTTC
-	-	TRBV7-2	TRBJ1-5	CASSLTGRRDQPQHF	TGTGCCAGCAGCTTAACGGGTCGGAGGGATCAGCCCCAGCATTTT
-	-	TRBV18	TRBJ2-2	CASSPGQTRYTGELFF	TGTGCCAGCTCACCAGGGCAAACTCGGTACACCGGGGAGCTGTTTTTT
TRBD1	-	TRBV6-4	TRBJ1-5	CASSTRDRGSNQPQHF	TGTGCCAGCAGCACCAGGGACAGGGGTTCGAATCAGCCCCAGCATTTT
TRBD2	-	TRBV4-3	TRBJ2-2	CASSPRASGNTGELFF	TGCGCCAGCAGCCCCCGGGCTAGCGGGAACACCGGGGAGCTGTTTTTT
-	few	TRBV10-3	TRBJ1-4	CAIGRASEKLFF	TGTGCCATCGGCAGGGCTTCCGAAAAACTGTTTTTT
-	-	TRBV6-5	TRBJ1-6	CASSYSIPGFSPLHF	TGTGCCAGCAGTTACTCGATCCCAGGGTTTTCACCCCTCCACTTT
-	few	TRBV29-1	TRBJ1-1	CSVESPTGLNTEAFF	TGCAGCGTTGAGAGCCCGACAGGCCTGAACACTGAAGCTTTCTTT
TRBD2	-	TRBV14	TRBJ2-5	CASSRHLAGQETQYF	TGTGCCAGCAGCCGTCATTTAGCGGGCCAAGAGACCCAGTACTTC
TRBD1	many	TRBV2	TRBJ1-4	CASRGTVEKLFF	TGTGCCAGCAGGGGGACAGTTGAAAAACTGTTTTTT
TRBD1	few	TRBV30	TRBJ1-5	CAWSHLGTVSNQPQHF	TGTGCCTGGAGTCACCTGGGGACAGTTAGCAATCAGCCCCAGCATTTT
TRBD1	few	TRBV2	TRBJ1-1	CASREGQGSWEAFF	TGTGCCAGCAGGGAAGGACAGGGGTCATGGGAAGCTTTCTTT
-	few	TRBV7-9	TRBJ1-1	CASSLAVDVVNTEAFF	TGTGCCAGCAGCCTCGCGGTTGATGTAGTGAACACTGAAGCTTTCTTT
-	few	TRBV15	TRBJ1-3	CATSRWVAGTRPPARGNTIYF	TGTGCCACCAGCAGGTGGGTGGCCGGGACACGACCTCCCGCTCGCGGAAACACCATATATTTT
-	-	TRBV7-7	TRBJ2-1	CASSLGGRNEQFF	TGTGCTAGCAGCTTAGGTGGGCGCAATGAGCAGTTCTTC
TRBD2	few	TRBV5-4	TRBJ2-1	CASSLTSGSVGEQFF	TGTGCCAGCAGCTTGACTAGCGGGAGTGTCGGTGAGCAGTTCTTC
-	-	TRBV7-9	TRBJ2-1	CASSLGRGIAPVVQFF	TGTGCCAGCAGCTTAGGAAGGGGGATAGCGCCCGTAGTTCAGTTCTTC
TRBD2	few	TRBV30	TRBJ2-1	CAWSTGRAGNEQFF	TGTGCCTGGAGTACGGGGAGGGCCGGGAATGAGCAGTTCTTC
-	-	TRBV7-2	TRBJ2-3	CASSLVRPGGTDTQYF	TGTGCCAGCAGCTTAGTTCGTCCCGGGGGCACAGATACGCAGTATTTT
TRBD2	-	TRBV9	TRBJ2-1	CASIPTSGGLNEQFF	TGTGCCAGCATCCCGACTAGCGGGGGGCTGAATGAGCAGTTCTTC
-	-	TRBV5-1	TRBJ2-5	CASSLARARQETQYF	TGCGCCAGCAGCTTGGCCAGGGCAAGGCAAGAGACCCAGTACTTC
-	-	TRBV19	TRBJ1-2	CASSIQAGGYGYTF	TGTGCCAGTAGTATTCAGGCAGGCGGGTATGGCTACACCTTC
-	few	TRBV7-9	TRBJ2-7	CASSLPGLAYEQYF	TGTGCCAGCAGCCTACCCGGACTTGCCTACGAGCAGTACTTC
TRBD1	-	TRBV30	TRBJ1-6	CAWSEVPQGGSPLHF	TGTGCCTGGAGTGAGGTACCCCAGGGGGGATCACCCCTCCACTTT
-	few	TRBV10-3	TRBJ2-3	CAIHRADTQYF	TGTGCCATCCATAGAGCAGATACGCAGTATTTT
-	few	TRBV10-1	TRBJ1-1	CAGSETPVMNTEAFF	TGCGCCGGCAGTGAGACCCCAGTCATGAACACTGAAGCTTTCTTT
-	-	TRBV2	TRBJ2-1	CASSELGTGEQFF	TGTGCCAGCAGTGAACTGGGAACAGGGGAGCAGTTCTTC
-	few	TRBV19	TRBJ1-1	CASSITADTEAFF	TGTGCCAGTAGTATAACGGCGGACACTGAAGCTTTCTTT
-	-	TRBV28	TRBJ1-2	CASSLWAEGNYGYTF	TGTGCCAGCAGTTTATGGGCGGAGGGGAACTATGGCTACACCTTC
-	-	TRBV12-5	TRBJ1-2	CASGRTETSLNYGYTF	TGTGCTAGTGGACGGACAGAAACTTCTCTTAACTATGGCTACACCTTC
-	few	TRBV13	TRBJ2-5	CASSSSTGLGGQETQYF	TGTGCCAGCAGCTCATCGACAGGGTTGGGGGGCCAAGAGACCCAGTACTTC
TRBD1	few	TRBV6-5	TRBJ1-2	CASSNRGGGYTF	TGTGCCAGCAGTAATCGAGGGGGCGGCTACACCTTC
TRBD1	-	TRBV13	TRBJ2-7	CASRDRGHYEQYF	TGTGCCAGCAGGGACAGGGGGCACTACGAGCAGTACTTC
TRBD1	few	TRBV7-9	TRBJ1-1	CASRGQGRNTEAFF	TGTGCCAGCAGGGGACAGGGCCGAAACACTGAAGCTTTCTTT
TRBD1	few	TRBV19	TRBJ2-7	CASSLGTGENEQYF	TGTGCCAGTAGTCTCGGGACAGGGGAAAACGAGCAGTACTTC
-	few	TRBV10-3	TRBJ1-3	CAIQGSTSGNTIYF	TGTGCCATTCAGGGGTCTACGTCTGGAAACACCATATATTTT
-	few	TRBV9	TRBJ1-6	CASRRTDNSPLHF	TGTGCCAGCAGGCGGACAGACAATTCACCCCTCCACTTT
TRBD2	-	TRBV7-3	TRBJ2-2	CASSSSGRENTGELFF	TGTGCCAGCAGTTCTAGCGGGAGAGAGAACACCGGGGAGCTGTTTTTT
TRBD1	-	TRBV10-3	TRBJ1-3	CAISEIVGQGWSTIYF	TGTGCCATCAGTGAAATCGTAGGACAGGGTTGGAGCACCATATATTTT
TRBD1	few	TRBV11-2	TRBJ2-7	CASSLMGQRIRGNEQYF	TGTGCCAGCAGCCTTATGGGACAGCGGATTCGGGGTAACGAGCAGTACTTC
-	few	TRBV29-1	TRBJ1-4	CSVRRHQDEKLFF	TGCAGCGTCAGAAGACACCAAGATGAAAAACTGTTTTTT
TRBD2	-	TRBV19	TRBJ2-7	CASSTGLAGGFYEQYF	TGTGCCAGTAGTACGGGACTAGCGGGGGGCTTCTACGAGCAGTACTTC
-	-	TRBV6-1	TRBJ1-2	CASSELGRGGDGYTF	TGTGCCAGCAGTGAATTAGGGAGGGGGGGCGATGGCTACACCTTC
TRBD2	few	TRBV15	TRBJ2-5	CATSRGRGEEQYF	TGTGCCACCAGCAGAGGCCGGGGGGAGGAGCAGTACTTC
TRBD1	few	TRBV2	TRBJ1-5	CASSEGTGGANQPQHF	TGTGCCAGCAGTGAGGGGACAGGGGGCGCGAATCAGCCCCAGCATTTT
TRBD1	few	TRBV7-2	TRBJ1-2	CASSLRGGSNYGYTF	TGTGCCAGCAGCTTAAGAGGGGGCAGTAACTATGGCTACACCTTC
-	-	TRBV30	TRBJ1-2	CALGRGYGYTF	TGTGCCCTAGGGCGGGGGTATGGCTACACCTTC
-	few	TRBV5-6	TRBJ1-1	CASSRGGSNTEAFF	TGTGCCAGCAGTCGGGGCGGGAGCAACACTGAAGCTTTCTTT
TRBD1	few	TRBV6-5	TRBJ2-2	CASINSGGRELFF	TGTGCCAGCATCAACTCAGGGGGCCGGGAGCTGTTTTTT
-	-	TRBV7-2	TRBJ1-2	CASSLTLGGTF	TGTGCCAGCAGCTTAACTCTGGGGGGTACCTTC
TRBD1	-	TRBV7-9	TRBJ1-2	CASSKPDRGYGYTF	TGTGCCAGCAGCAAGCCGGACAGGGGGTACGGCTACACCTTC